The entry below gives a single T cell receptor beta chain sequence along with its context. With 6 bases clipped from V and 6 bases from J, the junction kept 8 bases outside the gene matches. Germline CDR1 is SNHLY and CDR2 is FYNNEI. The CDR3 runs 15 residues. This sample is drawn from a study of blood T cell repertoires in COVID-19. Study background: COVID-19 samples, acute and convalescent, were from the United States, Italy and Spain.

TCRdb's table, derived via immunoSEQ multiplex PCR, lists solely in-frame clones and lacks some. In the table there are 320,000 or so clones, 88% of which are singletons. Enrollees, roughly 18 to 95 years old, lived in about two dozen US areas. The study counted Cohort 3 donors as recovered given two negative PCRs, clearance, or symptom resolution. The chain is built from TRBV2 and TRBJ1-6; the match to TRBD1 covers 7 bases. Material: PBMCs or T cells enriched from blood (not recorded which). This receptor was identified in a man aged 30 to 45 who had recovered from COVID-19. The CDR3 loop is CASSPDRDSNSPLHF. The DNA of the CDR3 is TGTGCCAGCAGCCCCGACAGGGATAGTAATTCACCCCTCCACTTT.